One sample yielded the 7 T cell receptor beta chains listed below, sequenced in a study of blood T cell repertoires in COVID-19. Measured with immunoSEQ multiplex PCR; TCRdb has only the in-frame clones, and not every one. The table records about 40,000 clones, roughly 76% of them present only once. The sample was peripheral blood. The receptor source for this set is a woman aged 70 to 79 with acute or convalescent COVID-19.

The chain couples TRBV5-6 to TRBJ1-1; D possibly corresponds to TRBD1 (6 bases). This CDR3 comprises 17 residues. Trimming took 2 bases from V and 0 from J, leaving 17 bases between them. Germline CDR1 and CDR2: SGHDT and YYEEEE. CDR3 loop: CASSLPGEPGMNTEAFF. The CDR3 nucleotides are TGTGCCAGCAGCTTACCAGGGGAACCGGGTATGAACACTGAAGCTTTCTTT.

Here the CDR3 reads CAWSPRGLTGNTIYF. The CDR3 region has the DNA TGTGCCTGGAGCCCAAGGGGATTGACTGGAAACACCATATATTTT. The chain couples TRBV30 to TRBJ1-3; D might be TRBD1 (5 bases). CDR3 length: 15 residues. Trimming stripped 3 bases from V and 2 bases from J, with 14 bases between. CDR1 and CDR2 (germline): GTSNPN, SVGIG (reference sequence).

The chain links TRBV4-1 to TRBJ2-2; 10 bases line up with TRBD2. This CDR3 spans 16 amino acids. The germline CDR1 and CDR2 sequences are MGHRA and YSYEKL. Trimming at V came to 2 bases and at J to 7 bases, leaving 7 bases not matched to a gene. The CDR3, as DNA: TGCGCCAGCAGCCAACGCGAACTAGCGGGAAGCGGGGAGCTGTTTTTT. Amino acids: CASSQRELAGSGELFF.

The rearrangement joins TRBV5-1 to TRBJ1-1, with a weak D call TRBD1 (5 bases). There are 13 residues in the CDR3. Deletions cut 0 bases from V and 6 bases from J, with 9 bases between. Germline assignment: CDR1 SGHRS and CDR2 YFSETQ. DNA of the CDR3: TGCGCCAGCAGCTTGGTGGGGCCGGCTGAAGCTTTCTTT. Its protein is CASSLVGPAEAFF.

The chain joins TRBV6-6 to TRBJ2-1; D gene uncertain. The CDR3 is made up of 16 amino acids. Trimming shortened V by 3 bases and J by 0 bases, and 12 bases separated the two germline ends. Germline V CDR1 and CDR2: MNHNY, SVGAGI (reference sequence). The DNA for the CDR3 is TGTGCCAGCAGTTATTCCTACTTAGTCTCCTACAATGAGCAGTTCTTC. This translates into CASSYSYLVSYNEQFF.

Only a few counts were recorded for this clone. The chain uses TRBV7-6 and TRBJ2-7; TRBD2 matches at 12 bases. V shed 5 bases, J shed 5 bases, and the junction held 7 bases outside the gene matches. CDR1 is SGHVS, CDR2 FNYEAQ, per germline. The CDR3 extends over 15 amino acids. The CDR3 coding sequence is TGTGCCAGCAGCCTCCGACTAGCGGGAGACCACGAGCAGTACTTC. Encoded protein: CASSLRLAGDHEQYF.

The chain combines TRBV4-2 with TRBJ2-1; perhaps TRBD1 as D (7 bases). V was shortened by 6 bases and J by 6 bases, with 15 bases between the two germline ends. CDR1 is LGHNA and CDR2 is YNFKEQ in the germline V gene. The CDR3 spans 14 residues. The CDR3: CASRQGGRGNEQFF. The CDR3 nucleotides read TGTGCCAGCAGGCAGGGGGGTAGAGGCAATGAGCAGTTCTTC.